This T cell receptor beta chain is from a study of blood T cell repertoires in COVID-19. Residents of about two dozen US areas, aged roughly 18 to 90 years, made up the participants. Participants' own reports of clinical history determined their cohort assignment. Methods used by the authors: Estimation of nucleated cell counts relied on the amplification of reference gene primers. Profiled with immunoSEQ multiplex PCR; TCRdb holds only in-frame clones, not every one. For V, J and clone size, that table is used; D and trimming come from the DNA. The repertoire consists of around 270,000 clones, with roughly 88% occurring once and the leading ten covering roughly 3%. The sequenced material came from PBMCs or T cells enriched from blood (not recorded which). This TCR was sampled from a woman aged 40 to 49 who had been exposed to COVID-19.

CDR3 coding DNA: TGTGCCAGCAGCCAACCGGGGAGTACGCAGTATTTT. Translation gives CASSQPGSTQYF. J is TRBJ2-3 and V is TRBV3-1 (or the pseudogene TRBV3-2), with a possible D match to TRBD2 (5 bases). V was cut by 2 bases and J by 8 bases, with 8 bases left in between. From germline, CDR1 is LGHDT and CDR2 YNNKEL (reference sequence). The CDR3 is made up of 12 amino acids.